Listed below are T cell receptor beta chains from one sample, sequenced in a study of STAT5B mutations in CD4+ large granular lymphocyte leukemia. This table comes from immunoSEQ multiplex PCR, and its TCRdb copy is limited to in-frame clones, with some not included. The table lists under 7,500 clones, less than 80% of them singletons. The sample taken for sequencing was PBMCs. The receptors come from a woman aged 70-85 years with CD4+ T-cell large granular lymphocyte leukemia. CDR3s include the opening cysteine and the closing phenylalanine or tryptophan. D genes are given only for firm matches. Only part of the rows carry a size: once, few, many, or a class if the clone is expanded.

D gene,V gene,J gene,clone size,CDR3 length,CDR3 DNA,CDR3 protein
NA,TRBV5-4,TRBJ2-2,NA,15,TGTGCCAGCAGCTTGGACCTAGCAGGCACCGGGGAGCTGTTTTTT,CASSLDLAGTGELFF
NA,TRBV29-1,TRBJ2-1,few,13,TGCAGCGTTGTACCCGGGACCCACAATGAGCAGTTCTTC,CSVVPGTHNEQFF
TRBD1,TRBV7-9,TRBJ1-3,NA,16,TGTGCCAGCAGCTTAGATACCGGGACAGGCGGAAACACCATATATTTT,CASSLDTGTGGNTIYF
NA,TRBV5-1,TRBJ2-2,once,14,TGCGCCAGCAGTTCACTAACTTGGACCGGGGAGCTGTTTTTT,CASSSLTWTGELFF
NA,TRBV11-3,TRBJ2-7,NA,12,TGTGCCAGCGGGAACGGTCCGTACGAGCAGCACTTC,CASGNGPYEQHF
TRBD1,TRBV18,TRBJ2-7,NA,15,TGTGCCAGCTCACCAGACGGGACAGGGCGGAACGAGCAGTACTTC,CASSPDGTGRNEQYF
NA,TRBV5-4,TRBJ2-1,NA,15,TGTGCCAGCAGCTTGTCCGCGGGCCCCTACAATGAGCAGTTCTTC,CASSLSAGPYNEQFF
TRBD1,TRBV5-1,TRBJ1-2,NA,15,TGCGCCAGCAGCTTGGGCACAGGGGGGGGCTATGGCTACACCTTC,CASSLGTGGGYGYTF
NA,TRBV5-8,TRBJ2-6,few,15,TGTGCCAGCAGCCTGGGGGGCTCTGGGGCCAACGTCCTGACTTTC,CASSLGGSGANVLTF
NA,TRBV2,TRBJ2-2,NA,14,TGTGCCAGCAGTGAAGGGGGAGCCACCGGGGAGCTGTTTTTT,CASSEGGATGELFF
NA,TRBV10-3,TRBJ1-1,few,14,TGTGCCATCACGGAGAAGGGACAGAACACTGAAGCTTTCTTT,CAITEKGQNTEAFF
NA,TRBV30,TRBJ2-5,NA,13,TGTGCCTGGAGTAGAGGGGAGACAGAGACCCAGTACTTC,CAWSRGETETQYF
NA,TRBV11-2,TRBJ1-3,few,12,TGTGCCAGCAGCCTTTCCGGGTACACCATATATTTT,CASSLSGYTIYF
NA,TRBV6-5,TRBJ1-1,NA,13,TGTGCCAGCAGCTACAGGGTTGGTGGTGAAGCTTTCTTT,CASSYRVGGEAFF
NA,TRBV7-2,TRBJ1-6,NA,19,TGTGCCAGCAGCTTATTTTCTTCGCCCGGGAGCTCCTATAATTCACCCCTCCACTTT,CASSLFSSPGSSYNSPLHF
NA,TRBV7-8,TRBJ2-2,NA,13,TGTGCCAGCAGCTTATGGGTAACCGGGGAGCTGTTTTTT,CASSLWVTGELFF
NA,TRBV7-9,TRBJ2-1,NA,16,TGTGCCAGCAGCTTAGGGTACGGTGGGAGAGTCAATGAGCAGTTCTTC,CASSLGYGGRVNEQFF
NA,TRBV10-3,TRBJ1-3,NA,15,TGTGCCATCAGTGAGTCAAAAGGGATTGGAAACACCATATATTTT,CAISESKGIGNTIYF
NA,TRBV5-1,TRBJ2-5,NA,15,TGCGCCAGCAGCTTGTATGGCGGGCCGACGGAGACCCAGTACTTC,CASSLYGGPTETQYF
NA,TRBV10-2,TRBJ1-5,few,13,TGCGCCAGCAGTAGTGACGGAGGCCAGCCCCAGCATTTT,CASSSDGGQPQHF
TRBD2,TRBV5-6,TRBJ2-2,NA,15,TGTGCCAGCAACCCTAGCGGGAGGAGGACCGGGGAGCTGTTTTTT,CASNPSGRRTGELFF
NA,TRBV20-1,TRBJ2-1,NA,11,TGCAGTGCTAGGGAGTACAATGAGCAGTTCTTC,CSAREYNEQFF
TRBD2,TRBV18,TRBJ2-7,few,14,TGTGCCAGCTCACTCAGAGCGGGACCCTACGAGCAGTACTTC,CASSLRAGPYEQYF
TRBD2,TRBV11-2,TRBJ2-3,NA,15,TGTGCCAGCAGCCTTAGCGGGAGCCCCTCCGATACGCAGTATTTT,CASSLSGSPSDTQYF
NA,TRBV27,TRBJ2-1,NA,15,TGTGCCAGCAGTTGGCAGGGTTGGACCTACAATGAGCAGTTCTTC,CASSWQGWTYNEQFF
NA,TRBV7-2,TRBJ1-2,NA,15,TGTGCCAGCAGCTTAGGGCAGGGCATAAAGGGAGGCTACACCTTC,CASSLGQGIKGGYTF
TRBD2,TRBV11-3,TRBJ2-3,NA,16,TGTGCCAGCAGCTTAGGGCTAGCGGGGGGGGGAGATACGCAGTATTTT,CASSLGLAGGGDTQYF
TRBD2,TRBV9,TRBJ2-5,NA,16,TGTGCCAGCAGCGTAGTGGCTAGCGGGGGCGTAGAGACCCAGTACTTC,CASSVVASGGVETQYF
TRBD1,TRBV11-2,TRBJ1-1,NA,14,TGTGCCAGCAGCTTCGGACAGGGTTACACTGAAGCTTTCTTT,CASSFGQGYTEAFF
NA,TRBV6-5,TRBJ1-1,once,13,TGTGCCAGCAGTTACGGGCAGAACACTGAAGCTTTCTTT,CASSYGQNTEAFF
NA,TRBV5-1,TRBJ1-1,NA,14,TGCGCCAGCAGCGCGGTCCGGCGAGACACTGAAGCTTTCTTT,CASSAVRRDTEAFF
TRBD1,TRBV18,TRBJ1-1,NA,17,TGTGCCAGCTCGGAGAGGAGACAGGGTGGTTTAGGGACTGAAGCTTTCTTT,CASSERRQGGLGTEAFF
NA,TRBV6-5,TRBJ1-1,once,15,TGTGCCAGCAGTTACGACTTTAGGGTTACCCCTGAAGCTTTCTTT,CASSYDFRVTPEAFF
TRBD1,TRBV29-1,TRBJ2-3,NA,15,TGCAGCGTCGATACACCGGGACAGGGTATCGGTACGCAGTATTTT,CSVDTPGQGIGTQYF
TRBD2,TRBV19,TRBJ2-3,NA,15,TGTGCCAGTAGTATTTGGCGGGAGGGTCGCTATACGCAGTATTTT,CASSIWREGRYTQYF
NA,TRBV19,TRBJ2-3,NA,14,TGTGCCAGTAGTATGGGGCTCTATACAGATACGCAGTATTTT,CASSMGLYTDTQYF
NA,TRBV4-2,TRBJ1-4,few,16,TGTGCCAGCAGCCGAGGACAGCGAACAACTAATGAAAAACTGTTTTTT,CASSRGQRTTNEKLFF
NA,TRBV21-1,TRBJ1-2,NA,12,TGTGCCAGCACCACAGGGAACTATGGCTACACCTTC,CASTTGNYGYTF
NA,TRBV10-3,TRBJ1-2,few,14,TGTGCCATCAGTGAGTCTCAGGCCTACTATGGCTACACCTTC,CAISESQAYYGYTF
TRBD2,TRBV19,TRBJ2-7,NA,14,TGTGCCAGTAGTCCCGGACTAGCAAGAGACGAGCAGTACTTC,CASSPGLARDEQYF
NA,TRBV5-6,TRBJ1-1,NA,14,TGTGCCAGCAGCTTGGGAGGGATGAACACTGAAGCTTTCTTT,CASSLGGMNTEAFF
NA,TRBV7-8,TRBJ2-1,NA,12,TGTGCCAGCAGCCGGGCGATCCATGAGCAGTTCTTC,CASSRAIHEQFF
NA,TRBV5-4,TRBJ1-1,NA,13,TGTGCCAGCAGCTTGGCTGTGAACACTGAAGCTTTCTTT,CASSLAVNTEAFF
NA,TRBV7-2,TRBJ1-2,NA,14,TGTGCCAGCAGCTTAATGGGGGCCCACTATGGCTACACCTTC,CASSLMGAHYGYTF
NA,TRBV29-1,TRBJ1-1,once,15,TGCAGCGTTGAAGGGGTCACCGATTTGAACACTGAAGCTTTCTTT,CSVEGVTDLNTEAFF
NA,TRBV4-1,TRBJ2-3,NA,14,TGCGCCAGCAGCCAAGGGGGCGGCAGAGATACGCAGTATTTT,CASSQGGGRDTQYF
NA,TRBV5-1,TRBJ2-7,NA,14,TGCGCCAGCAGCTTGACAGGGCACTCCTACGAGCAGTACTTC,CASSLTGHSYEQYF
NA,TRBV11-2,TRBJ1-6,NA,15,TGTGCCAGCAGCTTAGACCCGGGGGGCCCGCTGCCCCTCCACTTT,CASSLDPGGPLPLHF
NA,TRBV19,TRBJ1-3,NA,15,TGTGCCAGTACCGATCGGGTGGAAAAGGGAAACACCATATATTTT,CASTDRVEKGNTIYF
TRBD1,TRBV9,TRBJ1-2,NA,15,TGTGCCAGCAGCGTAGCGGCAGGGGGAAACTATGGCTACACCTTC,CASSVAAGGNYGYTF
NA,TRBV5-8,TRBJ2-3,NA,13,TGTGCCAGCAGCGGCTACCAGACAGATACGCAGTATTTT,CASSGYQTDTQYF
NA,TRBV30,TRBJ1-1,NA,14,TGTGCCTGGAATCAAGACATTATAGGGGGTGAAGCTTTCTTT,CAWNQDIIGGEAFF
TRBD1,TRBV19,TRBJ1-1,NA,13,TGTGCCAGTAACCCAGGGGGCCGGACTGAAGCTTTCTTT,CASNPGGRTEAFF
NA,TRBV5-1,TRBJ2-7,NA,13,TGCGCCAGCAGCTTGGGGAAGGGCTACGAGCAGTACTTC,CASSLGKGYEQYF
NA,TRBV5-1,TRBJ2-5,NA,13,TGCGCCAGCAGCCGGCGGCCCCAAGAGACCCAGTACTTC,CASSRRPQETQYF
TRBD2,TRBV7-6,TRBJ2-7,NA,15,TGTGCCAGCAGCCCTAAGGTGGCGGGGGCCTACGAGCAGTACTTC,CASSPKVAGAYEQYF